The sequence of this T cell receptor beta chain was determined in a study of shared clonotypes between healthy human individuals. The CDR3 extends over 15 amino acids. Looked up from germline, CDR1 is MNHNS and CDR2 is SASEGT. The V and J ends lost 1 base and 4 bases, in that order; junction bases with no gene match: 6. Data came from immunoSEQ multiplex PCR; TCRdb stores just in-frame clones and leaves some out. The table has approximately 2.5 million clones, approximately 94% seen once. This sequence was found in a man aged 18-30 years in good health. Some clones in this sample may be carry-over from other donors' samples. J is TRBJ1-2 and V is TRBV6-1, with 7 bases fitting TRBD1. Sequenced material: naive CD4+ T cells from PBMCs. Subset noted: CD45RA+ positively selected. CDR3 sequence reads: CASSEVGQGGYGYTF. For the CDR3, the DNA is TGTGCCAGCAGTGAAGTGGGGCAGGGGGGCTATGGCTACACCTTC.